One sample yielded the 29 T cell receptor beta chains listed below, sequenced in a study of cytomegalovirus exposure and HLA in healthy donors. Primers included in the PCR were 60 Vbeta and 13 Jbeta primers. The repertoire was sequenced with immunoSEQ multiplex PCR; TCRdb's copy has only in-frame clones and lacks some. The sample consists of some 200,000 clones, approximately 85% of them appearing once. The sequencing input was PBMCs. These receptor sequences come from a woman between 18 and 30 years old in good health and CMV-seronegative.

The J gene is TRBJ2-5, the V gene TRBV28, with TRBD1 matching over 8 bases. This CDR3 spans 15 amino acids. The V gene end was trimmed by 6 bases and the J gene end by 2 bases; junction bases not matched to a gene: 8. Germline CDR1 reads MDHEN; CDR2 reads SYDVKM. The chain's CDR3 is CASRTGQGRQETQYF. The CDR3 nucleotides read TGTGCCAGCAGAACCGGACAGGGTAGACAAGAGACCCAGTACTTC.

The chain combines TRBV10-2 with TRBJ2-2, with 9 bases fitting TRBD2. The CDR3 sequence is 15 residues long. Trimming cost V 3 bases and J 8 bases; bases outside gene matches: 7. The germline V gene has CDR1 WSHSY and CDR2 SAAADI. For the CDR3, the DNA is TGCGCCAGCAGTGAAACGCGGGGGGGACGGGGGGAGCTGTTTTTT. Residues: CASSETRGGRGELFF.

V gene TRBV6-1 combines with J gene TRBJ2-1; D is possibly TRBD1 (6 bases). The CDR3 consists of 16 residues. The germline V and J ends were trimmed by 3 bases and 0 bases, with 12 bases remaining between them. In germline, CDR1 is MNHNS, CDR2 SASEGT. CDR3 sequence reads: CASSDQWGPSYNEQFF. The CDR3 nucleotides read TGTGCCAGCAGTGATCAGTGGGGGCCCTCCTACAATGAGCAGTTCTTC.

DNA for the CDR3: TGTGCCAGTAGTCGGGGGGCGAATGAGCAGTTCTTC. This gives the protein CASSRGANEQFF. V usage is TRBV19 and J usage is TRBJ2-1, with D perhaps TRBD2 (7 bases). This CDR3 has 12 residues. Germline values: CDR1 LNHDA, CDR2 SQIVND (reference sequence). V was cut by 5 bases and J by 7 bases, with 9 bases left in between.

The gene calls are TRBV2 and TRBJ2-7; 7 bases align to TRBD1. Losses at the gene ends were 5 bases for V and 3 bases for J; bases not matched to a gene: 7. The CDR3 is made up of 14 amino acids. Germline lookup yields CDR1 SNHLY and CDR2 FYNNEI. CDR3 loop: CASSKQGLIYEQYF. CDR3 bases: TGTGCCAGCAGTAAACAGGGGTTGATCTACGAGCAGTACTTC.

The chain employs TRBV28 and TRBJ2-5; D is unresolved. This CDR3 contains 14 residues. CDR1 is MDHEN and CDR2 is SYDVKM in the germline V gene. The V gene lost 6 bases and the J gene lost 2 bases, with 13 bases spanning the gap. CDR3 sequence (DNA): TGTGCCAGCAGAAGAGGCCATCCACAAGAGACCCAGTACTTC. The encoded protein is CASRRGHPQETQYF.

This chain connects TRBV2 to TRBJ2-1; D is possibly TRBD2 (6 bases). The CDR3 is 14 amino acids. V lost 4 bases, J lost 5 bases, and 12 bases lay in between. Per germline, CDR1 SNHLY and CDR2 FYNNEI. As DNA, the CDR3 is TGTGCCAGCAGTGCCCCGACTAGACACAATGAGCAGTTCTTC. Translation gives CASSAPTRHNEQFF.

The CDR3 DNA follows: TGCGCCAGCAGCCAAGAGGTAGCGGGGTCAAGCACCCAGTACTTC. This translates into CASSQEVAGSSTQYF. The gene calls are TRBV4-1 and TRBJ2-5, with 8 bases aligning to TRBD2. Germline V lookup: CDR1 MGHRA, CDR2 YSYEKL. V was pared by 0 bases and J by 8 bases, with 8 bases of the junction left unmatched. The CDR3 totals 15 residues.

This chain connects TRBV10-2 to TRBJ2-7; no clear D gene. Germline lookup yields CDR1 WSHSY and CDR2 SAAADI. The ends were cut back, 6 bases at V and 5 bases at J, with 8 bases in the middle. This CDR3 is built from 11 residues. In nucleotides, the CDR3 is TGCGCCAGCAGCCCAAGCGACGAGCAGTACTTC. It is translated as CASSPSDEQYF.

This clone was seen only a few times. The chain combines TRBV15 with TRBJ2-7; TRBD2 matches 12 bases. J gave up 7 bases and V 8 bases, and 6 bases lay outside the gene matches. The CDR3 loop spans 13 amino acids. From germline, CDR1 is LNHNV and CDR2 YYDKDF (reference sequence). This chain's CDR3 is CATRTSGTGEQYF. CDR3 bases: TGTGCCACCCGGACTAGCGGGACTGGTGAGCAGTACTTC. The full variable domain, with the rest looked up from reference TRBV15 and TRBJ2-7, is DAMVIQNPRYQVTQFGKPVTLSCSQTLNHNVMYWYQQKSSQAPKLLFHYYDKDFNNEADTPDNFQSRRPNTSFCFLDIRSPGLGDTAMYLCATRTSGTGEQYFGPGTRLTVT.

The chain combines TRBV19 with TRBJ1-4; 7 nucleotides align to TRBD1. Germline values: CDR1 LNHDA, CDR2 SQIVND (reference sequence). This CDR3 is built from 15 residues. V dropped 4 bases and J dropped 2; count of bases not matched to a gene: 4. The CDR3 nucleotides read TGTGCCAGTAGTAAACAGGGGAGTACTAATGAAAAACTGTTTTTT. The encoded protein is CASSKQGSTNEKLFF.

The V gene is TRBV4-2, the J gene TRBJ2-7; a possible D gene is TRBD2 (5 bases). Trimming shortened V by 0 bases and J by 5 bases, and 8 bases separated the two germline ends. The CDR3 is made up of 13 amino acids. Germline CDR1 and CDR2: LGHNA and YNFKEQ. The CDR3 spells CASSQDIGNEQYF. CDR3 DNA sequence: TGTGCCAGCAGCCAAGATATCGGGAACGAGCAGTACTTC.

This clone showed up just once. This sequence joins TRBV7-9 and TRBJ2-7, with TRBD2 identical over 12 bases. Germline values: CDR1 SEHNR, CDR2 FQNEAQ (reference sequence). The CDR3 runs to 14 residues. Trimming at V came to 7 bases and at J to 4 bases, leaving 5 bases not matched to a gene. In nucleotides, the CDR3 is TGTGCCAGCACCACGACTAGCGGGGGTTACGAGCAGTACTTC. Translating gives CASTTTSGGYEQYF. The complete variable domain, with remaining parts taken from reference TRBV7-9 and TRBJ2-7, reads DTGVSQNPRHKITKRGQNVTFRCDPISEHNRLYWYRQTLGQGPEFLTYFQNEAQLEKSRLLSDRFSAERPKGSFSTLEIQRTEQGDSAMYLCASTTTSGGYEQYFGPGTRLTVT.

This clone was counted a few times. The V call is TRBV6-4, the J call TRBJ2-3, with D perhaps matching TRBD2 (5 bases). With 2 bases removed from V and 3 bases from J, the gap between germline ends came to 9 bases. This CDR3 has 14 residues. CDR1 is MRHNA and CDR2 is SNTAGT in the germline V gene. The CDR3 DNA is TGTGCCAGCAGTGACCTCGGAGGTACAGATACGCAGTATTTT. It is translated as CASSDLGGTDTQYF.

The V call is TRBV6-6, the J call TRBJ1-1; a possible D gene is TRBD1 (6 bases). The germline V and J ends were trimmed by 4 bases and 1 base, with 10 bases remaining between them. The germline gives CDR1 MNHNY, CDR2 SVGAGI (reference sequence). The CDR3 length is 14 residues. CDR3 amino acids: CASSWQGPNTEAFF. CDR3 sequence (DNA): TGTGCCAGCAGTTGGCAGGGGCCGAACACTGAAGCTTTCTTT.

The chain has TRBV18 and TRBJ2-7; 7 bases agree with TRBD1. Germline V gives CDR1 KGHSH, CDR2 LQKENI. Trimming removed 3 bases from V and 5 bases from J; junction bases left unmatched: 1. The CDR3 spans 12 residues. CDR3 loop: CASSPDRDEQYF. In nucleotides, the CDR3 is TGTGCCAGCTCACCCGACAGGGACGAGCAGTACTTC.

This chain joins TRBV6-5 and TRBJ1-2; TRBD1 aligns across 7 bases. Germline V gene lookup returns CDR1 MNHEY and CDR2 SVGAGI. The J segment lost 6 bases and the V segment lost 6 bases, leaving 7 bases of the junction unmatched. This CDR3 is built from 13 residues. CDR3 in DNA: TGTGCCAGCAGCCTGGGACAGCTCCATGGCTACACCTTC. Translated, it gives CASSLGQLHGYTF.

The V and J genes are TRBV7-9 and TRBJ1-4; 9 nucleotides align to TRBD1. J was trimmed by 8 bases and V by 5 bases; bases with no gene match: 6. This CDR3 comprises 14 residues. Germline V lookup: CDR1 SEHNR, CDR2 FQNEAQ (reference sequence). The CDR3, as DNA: TGTGCCAGCAGCATTACAGGGGGCGGCGAAAAACTGTTTTTT. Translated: CASSITGGGEKLFF.

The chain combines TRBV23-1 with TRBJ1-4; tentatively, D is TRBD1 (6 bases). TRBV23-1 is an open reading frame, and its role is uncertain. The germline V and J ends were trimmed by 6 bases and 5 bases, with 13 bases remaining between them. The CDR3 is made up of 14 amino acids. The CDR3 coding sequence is TGCGCCAGCAGGCAGGGGATCCTCAATGAAAAACTGTTTTTT. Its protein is CASRQGILNEKLFF.

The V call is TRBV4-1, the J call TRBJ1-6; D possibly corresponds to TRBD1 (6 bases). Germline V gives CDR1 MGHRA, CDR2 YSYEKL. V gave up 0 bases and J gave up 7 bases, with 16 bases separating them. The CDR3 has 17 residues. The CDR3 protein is CASSQESGTLANSPLHF. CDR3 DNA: TGCGCCAGCAGCCAAGAATCCGGGACATTAGCCAATTCACCCCTCCACTTT.

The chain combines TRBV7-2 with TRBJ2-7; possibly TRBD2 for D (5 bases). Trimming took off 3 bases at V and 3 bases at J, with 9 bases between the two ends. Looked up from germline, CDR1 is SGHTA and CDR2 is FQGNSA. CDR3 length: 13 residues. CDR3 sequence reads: CASSFGVDYEQYF. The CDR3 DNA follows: TGTGCCAGCAGCTTCGGGGTGGACTACGAGCAGTACTTC. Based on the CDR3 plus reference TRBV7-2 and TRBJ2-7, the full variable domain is GAGVSQSPSNKVTEKGKDVELRCDPISGHTALYWYRQSLGQGLEFLIYFQGNSAPDKSGLPSDRFSAERTGGSVSTLTIQRTQQEDSAVYLCASSFGVDYEQYFGPGTRLTVT.

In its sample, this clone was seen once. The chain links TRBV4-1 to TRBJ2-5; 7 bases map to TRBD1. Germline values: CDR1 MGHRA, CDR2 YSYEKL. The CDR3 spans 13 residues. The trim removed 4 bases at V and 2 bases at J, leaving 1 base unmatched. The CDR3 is CASSPGGQETQYF. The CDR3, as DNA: TGCGCCAGCAGCCCAGGGGGACAAGAGACCCAGTACTTC.

The CDR3 coding sequence is TGTGCCAGCAGCTTCCAACAGGGCGTGGACCAGTTCTTC. It specifies CASSFQQGVDQFF. This chain links TRBV11-2 with TRBJ2-1, with D perhaps matching TRBD1 (6 bases). The CDR3 is 13 amino acids. CDR1 SGHAT and CDR2 FQNNGV come from the germline V gene. The V end lost 3 bases, the J end lost 13 bases, and 16 bases lay between the germline ends.

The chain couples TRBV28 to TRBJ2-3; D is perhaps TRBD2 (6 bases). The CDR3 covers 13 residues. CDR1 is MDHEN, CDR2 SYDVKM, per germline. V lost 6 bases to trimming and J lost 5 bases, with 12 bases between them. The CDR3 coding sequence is TGTGCCAGCAGCCAAACGGAGGGAGATACGCAGTATTTT. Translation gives CASSQTEGDTQYF.

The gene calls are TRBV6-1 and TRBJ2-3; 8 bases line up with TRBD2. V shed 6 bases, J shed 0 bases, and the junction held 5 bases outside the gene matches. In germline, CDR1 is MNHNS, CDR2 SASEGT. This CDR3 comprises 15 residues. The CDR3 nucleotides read TGTGCCAGCAGACCCACTAGCGGTAGCACAGATACGCAGTATTTT. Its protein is CASRPTSGSTDTQYF.

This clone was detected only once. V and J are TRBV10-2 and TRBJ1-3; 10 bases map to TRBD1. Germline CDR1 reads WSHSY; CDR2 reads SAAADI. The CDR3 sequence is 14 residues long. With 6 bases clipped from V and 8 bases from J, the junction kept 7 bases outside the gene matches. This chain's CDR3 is CASSLMDRGDTIYF. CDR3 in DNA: TGCGCCAGCAGCCTTATGGACAGGGGGGACACCATATATTTT.

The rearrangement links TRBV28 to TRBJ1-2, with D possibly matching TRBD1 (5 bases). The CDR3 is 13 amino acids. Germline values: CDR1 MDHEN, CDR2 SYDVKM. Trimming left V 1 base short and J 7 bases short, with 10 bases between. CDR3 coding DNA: TGTGCCAGCAGTTTATACCGGGGGGGTGGCTACACCTTC. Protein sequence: CASSLYRGGGYTF.

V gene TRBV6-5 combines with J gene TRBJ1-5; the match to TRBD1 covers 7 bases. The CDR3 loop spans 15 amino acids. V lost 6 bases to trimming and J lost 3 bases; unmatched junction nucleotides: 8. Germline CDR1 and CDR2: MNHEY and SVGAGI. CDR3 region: CASRTGDGPNQPQHF. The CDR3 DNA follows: TGTGCCAGCAGAACAGGGGACGGACCCAATCAGCCCCAGCATTTT.

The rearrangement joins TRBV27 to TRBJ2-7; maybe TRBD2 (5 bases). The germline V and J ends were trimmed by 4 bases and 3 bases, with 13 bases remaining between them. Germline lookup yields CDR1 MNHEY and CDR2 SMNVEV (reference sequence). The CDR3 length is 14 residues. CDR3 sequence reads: CASSSAPRGYEQYF. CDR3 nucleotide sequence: TGTGCCAGCAGTTCAGCCCCTCGGGGCTACGAGCAGTACTTC.